This T cell receptor (beta chain) emerged from a study of vaccination and CD4 T cells after COVID-19. Treatment denoted: approximately 10-day PBMC culture with coronavirus spike peptide pools or control peptides (ViraFEST assay). The CDR3 extends over 14 amino acids. Germline V gives CDR1 DFQATT, CDR2 SNEGSKA (reference sequence). Cultured CD4+ T-cell DNA underwent Oncomine TCR Beta short-read sequencing. TCRdb re-derived calls from the PCR reads in MiXCR, one entry per CDR3 protein. The profile shows roughly 17,000 distinct CDR3 sequences, 70% of them singletons. Concerning this clonotype itself: Its antigen is not identified.

The chain joins TRBV20-1 to TRBJ1-1, with 8 bases that match TRBD1. This receptor was obtained from a human donor who had recovered from COVID-19. The sample consisted of CD4+ T cells from blood, cultured in vitro. DNA of the CDR3: TGCAGCCACTTAGGACAGGGAGGAATCACTGAAGCTTTCTTT. Translation: CSHLGQGGITEAFF.